The 9 T cell receptor beta chains below were found in one sample sequenced in a study of blood T cell repertoires in COVID-19. The assay was immunoSEQ multiplex PCR, and TCRdb's table has in-frame clones only and misses some. The table shows over 45,000 clones, with roughly nine tenths occurring only once. Specimen: peripheral blood. All receptors derive from a woman aged 55 to 70 with COVID-19, enrolled during active disease.

The chain joins TRBV16 to TRBJ1-3; no clear D gene. Trimming left V 4 bases short and J 9 bases short, with 13 bases between. The CDR3 has 13 residues. Germline V gene data show CDR1 as KGHSY and CDR2 as FQNENV. In DNA, the CDR3 is TGTGCCAGCAGCCTACCATCCGTGAGCACCATATATTTT. As protein: CASSLPSVSTIYF.

The chain links TRBV6-6 to TRBJ1-2; 7 bases match TRBD1. Germline loops: CDR1 MNHNY, CDR2 SVGAGI (reference sequence). V dropped 5 bases and J dropped 4; count of bases not matched to a gene: 10. The CDR3 loop spans 15 amino acids. DNA for the CDR3: TGTGCCAGCAGTGGCCAGGGGGGATTGGGCTATGGCTACACCTTC. As protein: CASSGQGGLGYGYTF.

This clone was seen more than once but under ten times. V usage is TRBV7-9 and J usage is TRBJ2-1, with TRBD2 matching 7 bases. Germline assignment: CDR1 SEHNR and CDR2 FQNEAQ (reference sequence). The CDR3 sequence is 15 residues long. The V segment lost 1 base and the J segment 10 bases; nucleotides outside the gene matches: 10. CDR3 region: CASSLEWGGRGEQFF. For the CDR3, the DNA is TGTGCCAGCAGCTTAGAATGGGGCGGGAGAGGCGAGCAGTTCTTC.

The V call is TRBV6-2 or TRBV6-3, the J call TRBJ1-5; D uncertain. V lost 2 bases to trimming and J lost 1 base, with 6 bases between them. The germline V gene has CDR1 MNHEY and CDR2 SVGEGT. The CDR3 runs to 14 residues. Written as DNA, the CDR3 is TGTGCCAGCAGTTACGGGAGGAGCAATCAGCCCCAGCATTTT. This codes for CASSYGRSNQPQHF.

This clone was picked up one time. The chain uses TRBV6-1 and TRBJ2-7, with TRBD1 as a possible D gene (5 bases). V lost 0 bases to trimming and J lost 5 bases, with 11 bases between them. The CDR3 is 14 residues long. The germline V gene encodes CDR1 MNHNS and CDR2 SASEGT. The CDR3 DNA sequence: TGTGCCAGCAGTGAAGCGGGGCAGGTCCACGAGCAGTACTTC. Translated, it gives CASSEAGQVHEQYF.

V and J are TRBV28 and TRBJ2-7, with D possibly being TRBD1 (6 bases). Germline lookup yields CDR1 MDHEN and CDR2 SYDVKM. Trimming stripped 6 bases from V and 7 bases from J, with 22 bases between. The CDR3 is made up of 15 amino acids. The CDR3 coding sequence is TGTGCCAGCAGCTCTCCAGACAGGCTGAATCCGGAGCAGTACTTC. Protein product: CASSSPDRLNPEQYF.

The chain combines TRBV29-1 with TRBJ2-1, with TRBD1 identical over 10 bases. After removal of 6 bases from V and 7 bases from J, the junction contained 9 bases not matched to a gene. The CDR3 runs to 14 residues. Germline CDR1 SQVTM, CDR2 ANQGSEA. The CDR3 sequence: CSVIRDRGLNEQFF. CDR3 DNA sequence: TGCAGCGTGATCCGGGACAGGGGATTAAATGAGCAGTTCTTC.

The chain couples TRBV6-2 or TRBV6-3 to TRBJ2-7; TRBD1 might be the D (5 bases). Trimming removed 2 bases at V and 7 bases at J, with 6 bases between. This CDR3 is built from 11 residues. CDR1 and CDR2 (germline): MNHEY, SVGEGT. The DNA for the CDR3 is TGTGCCAGCAGTTACGGGGCAGAGCAGTACTTC. Translating gives CASSYGAEQYF.

The J gene is TRBJ2-3, the V gene TRBV5-6, with 9 bases fitting TRBD1. Trimming removed 2 bases from V and 2 bases from J; junction bases left unmatched: 6. Germline-derived CDR1 and CDR2 are SGHDT and YYEEEE. The CDR3 has 16 amino acids. Here the CDR3 DNA reads TGTGCCAGCAGCTTACTCCGGGACAGGGACACAGATACGCAGTATTTT. Protein sequence: CASSLLRDRDTDTQYF.